Following are 31 T cell receptor beta chains from one sample sequenced in a study of control samples from healthy donors and cancer patients. Sequencing used immunoSEQ multiplex PCR; TCRdb keeps in-frame clones, though not all of them. Of 130,000 to 150,000 clones detected, around nine tenths appear once; the ten largest clones hold less than 5.5%. Sequencing was performed on blood. These TCRs come from a man between 25 and 39 years old in good health.

The V call is TRBV9, the J call TRBJ1-3; D possibly corresponds to TRBD1 (5 bases). This CDR3 is 16 amino acids long. Germline V gene lookup returns CDR1 SGDLS and CDR2 YYNGEE. V shed 0 bases and J shed 4 bases, with 14 bases lying between them. The CDR3 protein is CASSVDPAGAGNTIYF. For the CDR3, the DNA is TGTGCCAGCAGCGTAGACCCCGCCGGGGCCGGAAACACCATATATTTT.

The J gene is TRBJ2-7, the V gene TRBV11-2; TRBD1 matches 9 bases. In germline, CDR1 is SGHAT, CDR2 FQNNGV. The CDR3 runs 15 residues. V shed 5 bases and J 4 bases; nucleotides not matched to a gene: 9. This chain's CDR3 is CASSPRWDRDYEQYF. CDR3 DNA sequence: TGTGCCAGCAGCCCACGGTGGGACAGGGATTACGAGCAGTACTTC.

The rearrangement joins TRBV19 to TRBJ1-5; D possibly corresponds to TRBD1 (5 bases). The V end lost 7 bases, the J end lost 6 bases, and 28 bases lay between the germline ends. The CDR3 totals 18 residues. Germline V gene data show CDR1 as LNHDA and CDR2 as SQIVND (reference sequence). Here the CDR3 reads CASNPTGPGRFDGQPQHF. CDR3 DNA sequence: TGTGCCAGTAACCCTACGGGGCCTGGTCGCTTCGACGGTCAGCCCCAGCATTTT.

The V and J genes are TRBV14 and TRBJ1-6; no firm D call. CDR1 is SGHDN and CDR2 is FVKESK in the germline V gene. The CDR3 is 12 amino acids. Deletions cut 2 bases from V and 7 bases from J, with 3 bases between. The CDR3 nucleotides read TGTGCCAGCAGCCAAACCAATTCACCCCTCCACTTT. This gives the protein CASSQTNSPLHF. Variable domain in full (rest from reference TRBV14 and TRBJ1-6): EAGVTQFPSHSVIEKGQTVTLRCDPISGHDNLYWYRRVMGKEIKFLLHFVKESKQDESGMPNNRFLAERTGGTYSTLKVQPAELEDSGVYFCASSQTNSPLHFGNGTRLTVT.

The chain has TRBV5-6 and TRBJ2-7; 8 nucleotides line up with TRBD1. J was trimmed by 6 bases and V by 3 bases; bases with no gene match: 11. Germline loops: CDR1 SGHDT, CDR2 YYEEEE. This CDR3 has 15 residues. The CDR3 loop is CASSYLDRGRSEQYF. CDR3 sequence (DNA): TGTGCCAGCAGCTACCTCGACAGGGGTCGGTCCGAGCAGTACTTC.

J is TRBJ1-1 and V is TRBV19; 8 nucleotides line up with TRBD1. The CDR3 has 14 amino acids. Germline trimming cut 8 bases from V and 4 bases from J; bases unmatched to any gene: 9. The germline V gene encodes CDR1 LNHDA and CDR2 SQIVND (reference sequence). Written as DNA, the CDR3 is TGTGCCAGTTTCACCCAGGGGGCCGGCACTGAAGCTTTCTTT. Amino acids: CASFTQGAGTEAFF.

This chain connects TRBV11-2 to TRBJ2-5; the D call may be TRBD1 or TRBD2 (6 bases each). The germline CDR1 and CDR2 sequences are SGHAT and FQNNGV. The CDR3 is made up of 15 amino acids. The V gene lost 0 bases and the J gene lost 5 bases, with 13 bases spanning the gap. The CDR3 DNA follows: TGTGCCAGCAGCTTAGAGAGCGGAGGGGGGGAGACCCAGTACTTC. Residues: CASSLESGGGETQYF.

The chain links TRBV15 to TRBJ1-2; weak D call: TRBD1 (6 bases). With 9 bases removed from V and 4 bases from J, the gap between germline ends came to 18 bases. The germline gives CDR1 LNHNV, CDR2 YYDKDF (reference sequence). The CDR3 runs to 14 residues. CDR3 region: CATAVGGRVYGYTF. For the CDR3, the DNA is TGTGCCACAGCAGTGGGGGGCAGGGTCTATGGCTACACCTTC.

The J gene is TRBJ2-1, the V gene TRBV9; TRBD2 agrees at 10 bases. With 3 bases clipped from V and 9 bases from J, the junction kept 15 bases outside the gene matches. CDR3 length: 17 amino acids. In germline, CDR1 is SGDLS, CDR2 YYNGEE. The CDR3 nucleotides are TGTGCCAGCAGCGCAAATTCAGGACTAGCGGACTTTGGTGAGCAGTTCTTC. It specifies CASSANSGLADFGEQFF.

The chain is built from TRBV13 and TRBJ2-1; D unclear. Germline V gives CDR1 PRHDT, CDR2 FYEKMQ (reference sequence). The CDR3 is 11 residues long. V was clipped by 0 bases and J by 10 bases, with 4 bases between them. CDR3 in DNA: TGTGCCAGCAGCTTAGGTCCCGAGCAGTTCTTC. It encodes CASSLGPEQFF. Together with reference TRBV13 and TRBJ2-1, the CDR3 gives the full variable domain: AAGVIQSPRHLIKEKRETATLKCYPIPRHDTVYWYQQGPGQDPQFLISFYEKMQSDKGSIPDRFSAQQFSDYHSELNMSSLELGDSALYFCASSLGPEQFFGPGTRLTVL.

This clone showed up just once. The genes are TRBV7-9 and TRBJ1-1; 9 bases align to TRBD1. Looked up from germline, CDR1 is SEHNR and CDR2 is FQNEAQ (reference sequence). The CDR3 contains 15 residues. The ends lost 5 bases at V and 6 bases at J; junction bases unmatched: 10. Written as DNA, the CDR3 is TGTGCCAGCAGCGCAACAGGGGGCGGATTTTCTGAAGCTTTCTTT. Protein product: CASSATGGGFSEAFF.

Points on this clone: The junction and the germline gene differ at one end; a read error may be behind it. This chain links TRBV7-2 with TRBJ2-3; TRBD2 might be the D (5 bases). The CDR3 runs 14 residues. Per germline, CDR1 SGHTA and CDR2 FQGNSA. CDR3 sequence: CASSLDGVLDTQYF. DNA of the CDR3: TGTGCCAGCAGCTTAGACGGGGTACTAGACACGCAATATTTT. Looking up the rest from reference TRBV7-2 and TRBJ2-3 gives the full variable domain: GAGVSQSPSNKVTEKGKDVELRCDPISGHTALYWYRQSLGQGLEFLIYFQGNSAPDKSGLPSDRFSAERTGGSVSTLTIQRTQQEDSAVYLCASSLDGVLDTQYFGPGTRLTVL.

CDR3 sequence: CSVEPTGNTEAFF. The CDR3 nucleotides read TGCAGCGTTGAGCCAACAGGGAACACTGAAGCTTTCTTT. The chain combines TRBV29-1 with TRBJ1-1; D may be TRBD1 (5 bases). Per the germline V gene, CDR1 is SQVTM and CDR2 is ANQGSEA. V gave up 3 bases and J gave up 1 base, with 9 bases separating them. This CDR3 spans 13 amino acids.

This clone was detected once. The chain carries TRBV7-9 and TRBJ1-2; no clear D. V lost 5 bases and J lost 5, with 9 bases in between. The CDR3 runs 12 residues. The germline V gene encodes CDR1 SEHNR and CDR2 FQNEAQ (reference sequence). CDR3 coding DNA: TGTGCCAGCAGCCAGGAGTATTATGGCTACACCTTC. Encoded protein: CASSQEYYGYTF.

The J gene is TRBJ2-1, the V gene TRBV19; D is uncertain. The V gene's germline CDR1 is LNHDA and CDR2 SQIVND (reference sequence). Trimming removed 7 bases at V and 5 bases at J, with 21 bases between. The CDR3 runs 16 residues. This CDR3 is CASKPPDSASNNEQFF. For the CDR3, the DNA is TGTGCCAGTAAGCCTCCAGACTCCGCTTCCAACAATGAGCAGTTCTTC.

The chain links TRBV27 to TRBJ1-2, with TRBD1 as a possible D gene (5 bases). Germline CDR1 reads MNHEY; CDR2 reads SMNVEV (reference sequence). This CDR3 has 14 residues. Trimming shortened V by 0 bases and J by 2 bases, and 7 bases separated the two germline ends. The CDR3: CASSLSPGNYGYTF. Here the CDR3 DNA reads TGTGCCAGCAGTTTATCGCCAGGGAACTATGGCTACACCTTC.

V is TRBV27 and J is TRBJ2-1; TRBD1 matches 7 bases. CDR1 and CDR2 (germline): MNHEY, SMNVEV (reference sequence). J was trimmed by 8 bases and V by 5 bases; bases with no gene match: 6. The CDR3 contains 13 residues. Written as DNA, the CDR3 is TGTGCCAGCAGTACTACAGGGGTAGATGAGCAGTTCTTC. Amino acid sequence: CASSTTGVDEQFF.

The chain links TRBV29-1 to TRBJ1-2, with TRBD1 matching over 10 bases. The CDR3 has 13 residues. CDR1 is SQVTM and CDR2 is ANQGSEA in the germline V gene. V trimming: 7 bases; J trimming: 8 bases; junction bases outside the gene matches: 10. The CDR3 protein is CSAQAGTGDGYTF. The CDR3 coding sequence is TGCAGCGCCCAAGCGGGGACAGGGGACGGCTACACCTTC.

This chain uses TRBV27 with TRBJ1-1, with D possibly being TRBD1 (6 bases). Trimming removed 5 bases from V and 4 bases from J, with 14 bases in between. Germline CDR1 and CDR2: MNHEY and SMNVEV (reference sequence). The CDR3 runs to 14 residues. CDR3: CASSLEGVSTEAFF. The DNA of the CDR3 is TGTGCCAGCAGTCTGGAGGGGGTTAGCACTGAAGCTTTCTTT.

The chain joins TRBV19 to TRBJ1-2; weak D call: TRBD1 (6 bases). The CDR3 runs 14 residues. The V gene lost 7 bases and the J gene lost 6 bases, with 18 bases spanning the gap. Germline V CDR1 and CDR2: LNHDA, SQIVND (reference sequence). CDR3 loop: CASNNRALKDGYTF. Here the CDR3 DNA reads TGTGCCAGTAACAACAGGGCTCTTAAGGATGGCTACACCTTC.

J is TRBJ2-3 and V is TRBV29-1; 11 bases line up with TRBD2. CDR1 and CDR2 from the germline V gene are SQVTM and ANQGSEA. Trimming removed 1 base from V and 3 bases from J; junction bases left unmatched: 15. The CDR3 sequence is 19 residues long. The DNA of the CDR3 is TGCAGCGTTGAAGCGACTAGCGGGGCCGCAGGTGTAGAAACAGATACGCAGTATTTT. It is translated as CSVEATSGAAGVETDTQYF.

This chain connects TRBV7-2 to TRBJ2-5, with 10 bases lining up with TRBD2. With V trimmed by 4 bases and J by 2 bases, 4 bases remained unmatched. The CDR3 is 15 amino acids. Germline lookup yields CDR1 SGHTA and CDR2 FQGNSA. The CDR3: CASSSSGGSQETQYF. In DNA form, the CDR3 reads TGTGCCAGCAGCTCTAGCGGGGGCTCACAAGAGACCCAGTACTTC.

This clone was detected once. The chain uses TRBV9 and TRBJ1-1, with 8 bases lining up with TRBD1. Losses at the gene ends were 0 bases for V and 4 bases for J; bases not matched to a gene: 5. CDR1 and CDR2 (germline): SGDLS, YYNGEE. There are 15 residues in the CDR3. The chain's CDR3 is CASSVDPTGGTEAFF. CDR3 DNA: TGTGCCAGCAGCGTAGACCCCACAGGGGGCACTGAAGCTTTCTTT.

This sequence joins TRBV10-3 and TRBJ2-1; no clear D. Germline V gene sequence: CDR1 ENHRY, CDR2 SYGVKD. The length of the CDR3 is 13 residues. Between the trimmed V and J ends, which lost 6 bases and 10 bases, there was a span of 16 bases. The CDR3, as DNA: TGTGCCATCAGCGGTGGCCCGCGAAGCGAGCAGTTCTTC. Translation: CAISGGPRSEQFF.

Here the CDR3 reads CATSDLGVGGETQYF. In DNA form, the CDR3 reads TGTGCCACCAGTGATTTGGGGGTAGGAGGGGAGACCCAGTACTTC. The rearrangement joins TRBV24-1 to TRBJ2-5; perhaps TRBD2 as D (6 bases). The ends were cut back, 0 bases at V and 5 bases at J, with 12 bases in the middle. The CDR3 consists of 15 residues. Germline V gene data show CDR1 as KGHDR and CDR2 as SFDVKD.

The chain recombines TRBV5-5 with TRBJ1-1, with a weak D call TRBD1 (6 bases). The CDR3 runs 16 residues. Trimming took off 0 bases at V and 3 bases at J, with 15 bases between the two ends. CDR1 is SGHKS, CDR2 YYEKEE, per germline (reference sequence). The CDR3 protein is CASSLVVGGSHTEAFF. The CDR3 coding sequence is TGTGCCAGCAGCTTGGTGGTCGGGGGCAGCCACACTGAAGCTTTCTTT.

This rearrangement joins TRBV5-8 to TRBJ2-4, with 8 bases matching TRBD1. J lost 0 bases, V lost 4 bases, and 6 bases had no gene match. The V gene's germline CDR1 is SGHTS and CDR2 YDEGEE. This CDR3 has 16 amino acids. The CDR3 DNA sequence: TGTGCCAGCAGCCCAGGGACAGGAATAGCCAAAAACATTCAGTACTTC. Translated, it gives CASSPGTGIAKNIQYF.

The chain is built from TRBV5-6 and TRBJ2-2; either TRBD1 or TRBD2 may supply D (5 bases each). CDR3 length: 17 residues. Germline CDR1 and CDR2: SGHDT and YYEEEE. V was cut by 1 base and J by 5 bases, with 18 bases left in between. In DNA, the CDR3 is TGTGCCAGCAGCTTGAGTTGGATCGGGGCTTTAACCGGGGAGCTGTTTTTT. This gives the protein CASSLSWIGALTGELFF.

The V call is TRBV24-1, the J call TRBJ2-7; D ambiguous. The CDR3 covers 11 residues. Germline V CDR1 and CDR2: KGHDR, SFDVKD. V was shortened by 5 bases and J by 12 bases, with 13 bases between the two germline ends. CDR3: CATSAGERVYF. CDR3 DNA: TGTGCCACCAGTGCTGGGGAAAGGGTGTACTTC.

This chain uses TRBV7-2 with TRBJ2-5, with TRBD2 matching 9 bases. Germline CDR1 SGHTA, CDR2 FQGNSA. The CDR3 consists of 15 residues. The junction had 2 bases not matched to a gene; V was cut back by 2 bases and J by 1 base. The CDR3 DNA follows: TGTGCCAGCAGCTTACTAGCGGGGAGCCAAGAGACCCAGTACTTC. Amino acid sequence: CASSLLAGSQETQYF.

J is TRBJ1-1 and V is TRBV24-1; D not certain. Per germline, CDR1 KGHDR and CDR2 SFDVKD. This CDR3 has 13 amino acids. The ends were cut back, 7 bases at V and 3 bases at J, with 11 bases in the middle. CDR3 region: CATRVLLDTEAFF. The CDR3 coding sequence is TGTGCCACCAGAGTATTGTTAGACACTGAAGCTTTCTTT.